This entry lists 24 T cell receptor beta chains sequenced from one sample in a study of blood T cell repertoires in COVID-19. Only in-frame clones appear in the TCRdb table, and some are missing; sequencing was by immunoSEQ multiplex PCR. This sample carries 290,000 or so clones, more than 75% of them seen once, and the ten largest clones take around 1.2%. The sequencing sample was made of peripheral blood. Source of these receptors: a man in his 70s with acute or convalescent COVID-19.

This clone appeared once. Here the CDR3 reads CASSLHATNEKLFF. The DNA of the CDR3 is TGTGCCAGCAGCCTACACGCAACTAATGAAAAACTGTTTTTT. The V gene is TRBV4-2, the J gene TRBJ1-4; D not resolved. Trimming took 4 bases from V and 0 from J, leaving 6 bases between them. Germline V gives CDR1 LGHNA, CDR2 YNFKEQ. The CDR3 contains 14 residues.

The rearrangement joins TRBV7-8 to TRBJ2-1; TRBD2 is a possible D gene (5 bases). The length of the CDR3 is 15 residues. V lost 0 bases and J lost 10, with 16 bases in between. The V gene's germline CDR1 is SGHVS and CDR2 FQNEAQ. The CDR3 region has the DNA TGTGCCAGCAGCTTAGCGCGTAGTGGGAGCACCGAGCAGTTCTTC. Protein: CASSLARSGSTEQFF.

The chain has TRBV6-5 and TRBJ2-5; D might be TRBD1 (5 bases). Trimming took off 0 bases at V and 0 bases at J, with 8 bases between the two ends. The CDR3 extends over 15 amino acids. The germline V gene encodes CDR1 MNHEY and CDR2 SVGAGI. CDR3 region: CASSYSQDHQETQYF. In DNA form, the CDR3 reads TGTGCCAGCAGTTACTCACAGGACCACCAAGAGACCCAGTACTTC.

The J gene is TRBJ2-5, the V gene TRBV30; D is possibly TRBD2 (5 bases). The CDR3 covers 16 residues. Trimming cost V 0 bases and J 0 bases, with 14 bases left between them. From germline, CDR1 is GTSNPN and CDR2 SVGIG (reference sequence). The CDR3 DNA sequence: TGTGCCTGGAGTGTAACGCGGGCTACGTACCAAGAGACCCAGTACTTC. It is translated as CAWSVTRATYQETQYF.

The chain carries TRBV25-1 and TRBJ1-2; D ambiguous. Between the trimmed V and J ends, which lost 2 bases and 6 bases, there was a span of 10 bases. Germline-derived CDR1 and CDR2 are MGHDK and SYGVNS. This CDR3 contains 13 residues. This CDR3 is CASSETGGNGYTF. The CDR3 bases are TGTGCCAGCAGTGAAACGGGAGGGAATGGCTACACCTTC.

This clone was recorded a few times. The chain is built from TRBV7-9 and TRBJ1-4; perhaps TRBD1 as D (5 bases). With 1 base removed from V and 4 bases from J, the gap between germline ends came to 10 bases. CDR1 SEHNR and CDR2 FQNEAQ come from the germline V gene (reference sequence). This CDR3 contains 15 residues. CDR3: CASSLGRVSNEKLFF. CDR3 in DNA: TGTGCCAGCAGCTTAGGCAGGGTTAGTAATGAAAAACTGTTTTTT.

The V call is TRBV5-1, the J call TRBJ2-2; 9 positions match TRBD1. The germline V gene has CDR1 SGHRS and CDR2 YFSETQ. Unmatched junction bases numbered 9, after V lost 3 bases and J lost 6 bases. The CDR3 is 16 amino acids. CDR3 region: CASSSRGQGISGELFF. CDR3 DNA: TGCGCCAGCAGCTCGAGGGGACAGGGTATCTCCGGGGAGCTGTTTTTT.

For this clone: Other DNA sequences within the sample encode an identical CDR3. The CDR3 spells CASSFGGSNEQFF. In nucleotides, the CDR3 is TGTGCCAGCAGCTTTGGCGGGAGCAATGAGCAGTTCTTC. The genes are TRBV11-2 and TRBJ2-1, with 7 bases identical to TRBD2. CDR3 length: 13 amino acids. Trimming cost V 3 bases and J 6 bases; bases outside gene matches: 2. Germline-derived CDR1 and CDR2 are SGHAT and FQNNGV. Full variable domain (rest looked up from reference TRBV11-2 and TRBJ2-1): EAGVAQSPRYKIIEKRQSVAFWCNPISGHATLYWYQQILGQGPKLLIQFQNNGVVDDSQLPKDRFSAERLKGVDSTLKIQPAKLEDSAVYLCASSFGGSNEQFFGPGTRLTVL.

The count of this clone is one. The chain couples TRBV6-5 to TRBJ1-2; 9 bases match TRBD1. Per germline, CDR1 MNHEY and CDR2 SVGAGI. The CDR3 runs to 16 residues. V trimming: 0 bases; J trimming: 3 bases; junction bases outside the gene matches: 5. CDR3 in amino acids: CASSYSIQGAYYGYTF. The CDR3 DNA is TGTGCCAGCAGTTACTCGATACAGGGGGCGTACTATGGCTACACCTTC.

This rearrangement joins TRBV15 to TRBJ2-1, with D perhaps TRBD1 (8 bases). The CDR3 has 15 amino acids. CDR1 LNHNV and CDR2 YYDKDF come from the germline V gene (reference sequence). Trimming removed 3 bases from V and 6 bases from J, with 15 bases in between. The CDR3 nucleotides are TGTGCCACCAGCAGGACAGGGGAGGGCCGCAATGAGCAGTTCTTC. It yields the protein CATSRTGEGRNEQFF.

The CDR3: CASRRDRGYGYTF. The CDR3, as DNA: TGTGCCAGCAGACGGGACAGGGGGTATGGCTACACCTTC. The rearrangement joins TRBV6-5 to TRBJ1-2; 11 nucleotides match TRBD1. The ends lost 6 bases at V and 5 bases at J; junction bases unmatched: 2. The CDR3 contains 13 residues. Germline V lookup: CDR1 MNHEY, CDR2 SVGAGI.

This sequence joins TRBV5-1 and TRBJ2-1; 12 bases agree with TRBD2. The CDR3 loop spans 18 amino acids. Germline loops: CDR1 SGHRS, CDR2 YFSETQ. With 0 bases clipped from V and 9 bases from J, the junction kept 13 bases outside the gene matches. This CDR3 is CASSLVGLAGGSISEQFF. The DNA of the CDR3 is TGCGCCAGCAGCTTGGTGGGACTAGCGGGTGGATCAATCAGTGAGCAGTTCTTC.

The chain employs TRBV27 and TRBJ2-1, with 8 bases identical to TRBD2. V dropped 3 bases and J dropped 4; count of bases not matched to a gene: 8. The germline V gene encodes CDR1 MNHEY and CDR2 SMNVEV (reference sequence). The CDR3 covers 16 residues. The CDR3: CASSLSGTRAYNEQFF. Written as DNA, the CDR3 is TGTGCCAGCAGTTTGTCCGGGACTAGGGCTTACAATGAGCAGTTCTTC.

This sequence joins TRBV9 and TRBJ2-1; TRBD2 aligns across 7 bases. The junction had 13 bases not matched to a gene; V was cut back by 3 bases and J by 4 bases. The CDR3 runs to 17 residues. The germline V gene encodes CDR1 SGDLS and CDR2 YYNGEE. The CDR3 reads CASSGRIVGGIYNEQFF. Here the CDR3 DNA reads TGTGCCAGCAGCGGTAGGATTGTGGGGGGGATATACAATGAGCAGTTCTTC.

The chain employs TRBV14 and TRBJ1-3, with a possible D match to TRBD1 (6 bases). The length of the CDR3 is 14 residues. Germline-derived CDR1 and CDR2 are SGHDN and FVKESK. Trimming took 5 bases from V and 4 from J, leaving 12 bases between them. The CDR3 region is CASSLRGLGNTIYF. The CDR3 DNA reads TGTGCCAGCAGCTTGCGGGGGCTCGGAAACACCATATATTTT.

The chain uses TRBV7-2 and TRBJ2-3; TRBD2 matches 9 bases. CDR1 is SGHTA, CDR2 FQGNSA, per germline. V lost 1 base to trimming and J lost 4 bases; unmatched junction nucleotides: 0. CDR3 length: 14 amino acids. CDR3: CASSLGGGADTQYF. The CDR3 DNA reads as TGTGCCAGCAGCTTAGGCGGGGGGGCAGATACGCAGTATTTT.

The J gene is TRBJ2-3, the V gene TRBV11-2, with 11 bases lining up with TRBD2. This CDR3 contains 16 residues. V lost 1 base to trimming and J lost 5 bases; unmatched junction nucleotides: 5. Germline loops: CDR1 SGHAT, CDR2 FQNNGV. CDR3 sequence: CASSLVLGLAGDTQYF. In DNA form, the CDR3 reads TGTGCCAGCAGCTTAGTTTTAGGACTAGCGGGAGATACGCAGTATTTT.

This clone was observed a handful of times. The CDR3 spells CASSLMTATNYGYTF. For the CDR3, the DNA is TGTGCCAGCAGCTTAATGACAGCCACTAACTATGGCTACACCTTC. This chain joins TRBV7-2 and TRBJ1-2, with D possibly being TRBD1 (5 bases). CDR1 is SGHTA, CDR2 FQGNSA, per germline. Deletions cut 2 bases from V and 0 bases from J, with 10 bases between. This CDR3 has 15 residues.

This CDR3 reads CASSRGLAGGPAGELFF. CDR3 nucleotide sequence: TGCGCCAGCAGCAGGGGACTAGCGGGAGGGCCAGCCGGGGAGCTGTTTTTT. This chain connects TRBV5-1 to TRBJ2-2; 16 nucleotides match TRBD2. The CDR3 runs to 17 residues. J gave up 6 bases and V 4 bases, and 6 bases lay outside the gene matches. CDR1 is SGHRS and CDR2 is YFSETQ in the germline V gene.

The genes are TRBV5-4 and TRBJ1-2; TRBD1 matches 10 bases. Unmatched junction bases numbered 5, after V lost 4 bases and J lost 5 bases. Germline V gene sequence: CDR1 SGHNT, CDR2 YYREEE (reference sequence). This CDR3 is built from 14 residues. CDR3 sequence: CASSPTGGSYGYTF. The CDR3 DNA reads as TGTGCCAGCAGCCCGACAGGGGGCTCTTATGGCTACACCTTC. Full variable domain (missing parts from reference TRBV5-4 and TRBJ1-2): ETGVTQSPTHLIKTRGQQVTLRCSSQSGHNTVSWYQQALGQGPQFIFQYYREEENGRGNFPPRFSGLQFPNYSSELNVNALELDDSALYLCASSPTGGSYGYTFGSGTRLTVV.

This chain links TRBV11-2 with TRBJ1-6; D uncertain. Germline values: CDR1 SGHAT, CDR2 FQNNGV. This CDR3 contains 14 residues. The V gene lost 4 bases and the J gene lost 7 bases, with 11 bases spanning the gap. DNA for the CDR3: TGTGCCAGCAGCTATGAGGGCCCGAATTCACCCCTCCACTTT. It is translated as CASSYEGPNSPLHF.

This chain joins TRBV14 and TRBJ2-1; TRBD1 agrees at 10 bases. V lost 4 bases, J lost 8 bases, and 5 bases stayed unmatched. Looked up from germline, CDR1 is SGHDN and CDR2 is FVKESK. There are 14 residues in the CDR3. The CDR3 coding sequence is TGTGCCAGCAGCCTGGGACAGGGGTTTCATGAGCAGTTCTTC. Its translation is CASSLGQGFHEQFF. Supplemented by reference TRBV14 and TRBJ2-1, the full variable domain reads EAGVTQFPSHSVIEKGQTVTLRCDPISGHDNLYWYRRVMGKEIKFLLHFVKESKQDESGMPNNRFLAERTGGTYSTLKVQPAELEDSGVYFCASSLGQGFHEQFFGPGTRLTVL.

The V gene is TRBV6-5, the J gene TRBJ2-3, with D perhaps TRBD1 (6 bases). The CDR3 runs to 16 residues. Germline CDR1 is MNHEY and CDR2 is SVGAGI. Trimming stripped 0 bases from V and 4 bases from J, with 14 bases between. The CDR3 coding sequence is TGTGCCAGCAGTTACTCTATGGGCAGGGGCGCAGATACGCAGTATTTT. It yields the protein CASSYSMGRGADTQYF.

V is TRBV19 and J is TRBJ1-5; no definite D call. The length of the CDR3 is 12 residues. In germline, CDR1 is LNHDA, CDR2 SQIVND (reference sequence). With 0 bases removed from V and 6 bases from J, the gap between germline ends came to 3 bases. CDR3 residues: CASSIEAQPQHF. Written as DNA, the CDR3 is TGTGCCAGTAGTATAGAGGCTCAGCCCCAGCATTTT.